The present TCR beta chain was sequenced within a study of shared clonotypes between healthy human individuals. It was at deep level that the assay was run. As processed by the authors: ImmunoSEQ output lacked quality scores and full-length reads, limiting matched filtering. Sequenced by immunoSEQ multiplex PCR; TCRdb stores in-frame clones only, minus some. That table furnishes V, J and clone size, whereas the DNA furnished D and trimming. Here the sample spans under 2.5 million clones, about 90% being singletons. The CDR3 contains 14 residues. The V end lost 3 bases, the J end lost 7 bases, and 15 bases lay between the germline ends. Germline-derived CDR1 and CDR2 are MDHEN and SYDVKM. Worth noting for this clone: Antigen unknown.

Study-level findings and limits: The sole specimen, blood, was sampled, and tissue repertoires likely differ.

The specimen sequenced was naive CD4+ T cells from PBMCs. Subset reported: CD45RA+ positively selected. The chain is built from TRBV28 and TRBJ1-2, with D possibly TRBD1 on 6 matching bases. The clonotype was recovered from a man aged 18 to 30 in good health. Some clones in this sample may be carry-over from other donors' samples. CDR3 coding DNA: TGTGCCAGCAGTTTTCGGGGGCGCCCCGGTGGCTACACCTTC. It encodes CASSFRGRPGGYTF.